The clone carrying this T cell receptor (beta chain) was counted many times. No antigen is known for it. This library used around 400 ng RNA and molecular barcoded adaptors spanning alpha/delta and beta/gamma chains. TCRdb analysed the reads with MiXCR anew, one entry per CDR3 protein. The table shows approximately 60,000 distinct CDR3 sequences, with under 25% occurring only once. This specimen comes from a study of read filtering for tumor transcriptome and immune sequencing. Study-level information: After DNase treatment, RNA was made into whole-transcriptome libraries.

Study findings and constraints: Without single-read clonotypes, shared clonotype proportions correlated more between IR-seq and RNA-seq.

This CDR3 region has 15 residues. The germline gives CDR1 MNHEY, CDR2 SVGEGT. V lost 4 bases and J 6 bases, leaving 17 bases between the germline ends. The V and J genes are TRBV6-2 or TRBV6-3 and TRBJ2-3; D is possibly TRBD1 (5 bases). This sequence was found in a donor older than 35 with multiple myeloma. Sample: a population of CD138-negative cells sorted from bone marrow. CDR3 protein: CASSSGSPSPDTQYF. In nucleotides, the CDR3 is TGTGCCAGCAGTTCAGGGTCCCCCTCTCCCGATACGCAGTATTTT.